These T cell receptor beta chains were read from a single sample in a study of T cells in Graves' hyperthyroidism and ophthalmopathy. MiXCR was run by TCRdb on the multiplex PCR reads, yielding one entry per CDR3 protein. The sample comprises 340,000 or so distinct CDR3 sequences, 21% of which are singletons, and 50% rests with the top ten. Sequenced sample: blood. These receptors came from a woman aged 45-65 years with Graves' hyperthyroidism. The CDR3 runs from the conserved cysteine through the conserved F or W. The D gene is left open where the match is weak. Only some rows state a clone size, as once, few, many or a class for expanded clones.

CDR3nt,CDR3aa,v_gene,len,j_gene,d_gene,abundance
TGTGCCAGCAGTTACGGGCGGCCCACCTACAATGAGCAGTTCTTC,CASSYGRPTYNEQFF,TRBV6-2/TRBV6-3,15,TRBJ2-1,NA,few
TGCAGTGGGGATAGGACTAGCGGGCTCTCCTACGAGCAGTACTTC,CSGDRTSGLSYEQYF,TRBV20-1,15,TRBJ2-7,TRBD2,many
TGTGCCAGCTCACCAGCACAGCTGAACACTGAAGCTTTCTTT,CASSPAQLNTEAFF,TRBV18,14,TRBJ1-1,NA,many
TGTGCCACCCGAGCGAGGGGGCGATACAATGAGCAGTTCTTC,CATRARGRYNEQFF,TRBV6-1,14,TRBJ2-1,TRBD1,NA
TGTGCCAGCAGCTTAGCACAGGGGCAAGCCTACGAGCAGTACTTC,CASSLAQGQAYEQYF,TRBV11-3,15,TRBJ2-7,TRBD1,many
TGTGCCAGCAGCTTCATTAGGAGGTCCCACTACGAGCAGTACTTC,CASSFIRRSHYEQYF,TRBV11-2,15,TRBJ2-7,NA,many
TGTGCCAGCAGTCTACACAGGGTTGACACTGAAGCTTTCTTT,CASSLHRVDTEAFF,TRBV6-1,14,TRBJ1-1,NA,many
TGCAGTGCTAGAGATTCAGGGGCACCTACCTACGAGCAGTACTTC,CSARDSGAPTYEQYF,TRBV20-1,15,TRBJ2-7,NA,few
TGTGCCAGCAGCTTGGGATCACAAGTCCTGAGCGATACGCAGTATTTT,CASSLGSQVLSDTQYF,TRBV5-6,16,TRBJ2-3,NA,many
TGCAGCGGTCACTCCCGGGGGTCGGGTACTGAAGCTTTCTTT,CSGHSRGSGTEAFF,TRBV29-1,14,TRBJ1-1,NA,few
TGTGCCAGCAGTGGCCTACAGGGAGGGCGTAACTATGGCTACACCTTC,CASSGLQGGRNYGYTF,TRBV2,16,TRBJ1-2,NA,NA
TGTGCCAGCAGCTTAGTCCGGGGGTACACAGATACGCAGTATTTT,CASSLVRGYTDTQYF,TRBV7-9,15,TRBJ2-3,NA,NA
TGTGCCAGCAGTCTCGGGACGAACACTGAAGCTTTCTTT,CASSLGTNTEAFF,TRBV5-5,13,TRBJ1-1,NA,many
TGTGCCAGTAGTACCGAGGGGGTAAGGAAGAATCAGCCCCAGCATTTT,CASSTEGVRKNQPQHF,TRBV19,16,TRBJ1-5,NA,NA
TGTGCCATCCTCGGATTCTCCTCCTACGAGCAGTACTTC,CAILGFSSYEQYF,TRBV14,13,TRBJ2-7,NA,few
TGCAGCGTTGAAGGCTGGAGGCATGAGCAGTTCTTC,CSVEGWRHEQFF,TRBV29-1,12,TRBJ2-1,NA,NA
TGTGCTAGCAGCACTAGCACTGAAGCTTTCTTT,CASSTSTEAFF,TRBV7-7,11,TRBJ1-1,NA,NA
TGTGCCAGCCAGGACAGGGAAAACACCGGGGAGCTGTTTTTT,CASQDRENTGELFF,TRBV6-4,14,TRBJ2-2,TRBD1,NA
TGTGCCAGCAGCCCCTGGACGGGGGCGGGCGAGCAGTACTTC,CASSPWTGAGEQYF,TRBV3-1,14,TRBJ2-7,NA,NA
TGCAGTGCTAGAGATCAAGAGGGAGGGCCATTCGAGCAGTACTTC,CSARDQEGGPFEQYF,TRBV20-1,15,TRBJ2-7,TRBD2,many
TGTGCCAGCAGTGACTCTAATTCACCCCTCCACTTT,CASSDSNSPLHF,TRBV2,12,TRBJ1-6,NA,many
TGTGCCAGCAGCCAATTCGGTCTCATGGAGCTGTTTTTT,CASSQFGLMELFF,TRBV14,13,TRBJ2-2,NA,NA
TGTGCCAGCAGTAAGGGGACAGGGGCCACTGAAGCTTTCTTT,CASSKGTGATEAFF,TRBV12-3/TRBV12-4,14,TRBJ1-1,TRBD1,NA
TGCGCCAGCAGCTTGGGTCCCCAGGGGTCCTACTACAATGAGCAGTTCTTC,CASSLGPQGSYYNEQFF,TRBV5-1,17,TRBJ2-1,NA,NA
TGTGCCAGCAGCTTTCCCTCCTGGGATACCGGGACGATTAATTCACCCCTCCACTTT,CASSFPSWDTGTINSPLHF,TRBV7-9,19,TRBJ1-6,NA,many
TGTGCCAGCAGTAAGGGACCGTTTAGCGGGGGCTTGAGCTCCTACAATGAGCAGTTCTTC,CASSKGPFSGGLSSYNEQFF,TRBV6-1,20,TRBJ2-1,TRBD2,many
TGTGCCAGCAGCTTGGGTATCACAGGGCGCACAGATACGCAGTATTTT,CASSLGITGRTDTQYF,TRBV5-4,16,TRBJ2-3,NA,few
TGTGCCAGCAGGGCGATGGCACCTAATCAGCCCCAGCATTTT,CASRAMAPNQPQHF,TRBV6-1,14,TRBJ1-5,NA,many
TGTGCCAGCAGCTTAGCGAAGCTAGCGGGGGTCCGCACAGATACGCAGTATTTT,CASSLAKLAGVRTDTQYF,TRBV7-9,18,TRBJ2-3,TRBD2,few
TGTGCCAGCAGTGAAAAGAGGGGGGGGGCAGGACAGGAACGCCTCAACGAGCAGTACTTC,CASSEKRGGAGQERLNEQYF,TRBV6-1,20,TRBJ2-7,NA,NA
TGTGCCAGCAGCTCGACCGGGACAGGGAAAAACATTCAGTACTTC,CASSSTGTGKNIQYF,TRBV7-2,15,TRBJ2-4,TRBD1,many
TGCAGTGCTAGCAATACAGGGAACTACGAGCAGTACTTC,CSASNTGNYEQYF,TRBV20-1,13,TRBJ2-7,NA,NA
TGTGCCAGCAGGTCGCTTGGAGAGCAGTACTTC,CASRSLGEQYF,TRBV6-1,11,TRBJ2-7,NA,NA
TGTGCCAGCAGCCTACTAGCGGTGGGACAAGAGACCCAGTACTTC,CASSLLAVGQETQYF,TRBV2,15,TRBJ2-5,TRBD2,NA
TGTGCCACCAAGAACCAGGGTAGCTACGAGCAGTACTTC,CATKNQGSYEQYF,TRBV15,13,TRBJ2-7,NA,many
TGTGCCAGCAGTGAAGGAACCGGGACGGCCCTGGAAAAACTGTTTTTT,CASSEGTGTALEKLFF,TRBV6-1,16,TRBJ1-4,NA,few
TGTGCCAGCAGCTCCCAAGGGGGCAGGGGCTACGAGCAGTACTTC,CASSSQGGRGYEQYF,TRBV7-2,15,TRBJ2-7,TRBD1,many
TGTGCCAGTCGACTAGCGAGGCACAATGAGCAGTTCTTC,CASRLARHNEQFF,TRBV6-1,13,TRBJ2-1,TRBD2,few
TGTGCCAGCAGTTTCAAGGGGGCGGGGACTGAAGCTTTCTTT,CASSFKGAGTEAFF,TRBV12-3/TRBV12-4,14,TRBJ1-1,TRBD1,NA
TGTGCCAGCAGTTTACAAGTGCCAGGACCCTACGAGCAGTACTTC,CASSLQVPGPYEQYF,TRBV12-3/TRBV12-4,15,TRBJ2-7,NA,NA
TGCGCCAGCAAGGCTCAACCGGGACTAGCGGGGGTCCGTAGCACAGATACGCAGTATTTT,CASKAQPGLAGVRSTDTQYF,TRBV5-1,20,TRBJ2-3,TRBD2,NA
TGTGCCAGCAGTCTCCGGGACAGGGGCGACGAGCAGTACTTC,CASSLRDRGDEQYF,TRBV27,14,TRBJ2-7,TRBD1,many
TGTGCCAGCAGCGCGGGGGTTGTGGTCAATGAGCAGTTCTTC,CASSAGVVVNEQFF,TRBV5-8,14,TRBJ2-1,TRBD2,many
TGTGCCAGCAGTGCGGGACTAGCGGGGGGGACAGATACGCAGTATTTT,CASSAGLAGGTDTQYF,TRBV2,16,TRBJ2-3,TRBD2,many
TGCGCCAGCAGCTTGGAAGTAGGGTATACTGAAGCTTTCTTT,CASSLEVGYTEAFF,TRBV5-1,14,TRBJ1-1,NA,few
TGTGCCAGTAGTATACCCGGGCCGGGACAGGGCGGTGGCTACACCTTC,CASSIPGPGQGGGYTF,TRBV19,16,TRBJ1-2,TRBD1,many
TGTGCCAGCAGCTTCGGGGTAAGGAACGAGCAGTACTTC,CASSFGVRNEQYF,TRBV7-9,13,TRBJ2-7,NA,few
TGTGCCAGCAGCCGTCCCAGTGGGCCCCAGCATTTT,CASSRPSGPQHF,TRBV11-2,12,TRBJ1-5,NA,many
TGTGCCAGCAGTTATTCAGGGGGTTTAGAGACCGGGGAGCTGTTTTTT,CASSYSGGLETGELFF,TRBV6-1,16,TRBJ2-2,TRBD1,many